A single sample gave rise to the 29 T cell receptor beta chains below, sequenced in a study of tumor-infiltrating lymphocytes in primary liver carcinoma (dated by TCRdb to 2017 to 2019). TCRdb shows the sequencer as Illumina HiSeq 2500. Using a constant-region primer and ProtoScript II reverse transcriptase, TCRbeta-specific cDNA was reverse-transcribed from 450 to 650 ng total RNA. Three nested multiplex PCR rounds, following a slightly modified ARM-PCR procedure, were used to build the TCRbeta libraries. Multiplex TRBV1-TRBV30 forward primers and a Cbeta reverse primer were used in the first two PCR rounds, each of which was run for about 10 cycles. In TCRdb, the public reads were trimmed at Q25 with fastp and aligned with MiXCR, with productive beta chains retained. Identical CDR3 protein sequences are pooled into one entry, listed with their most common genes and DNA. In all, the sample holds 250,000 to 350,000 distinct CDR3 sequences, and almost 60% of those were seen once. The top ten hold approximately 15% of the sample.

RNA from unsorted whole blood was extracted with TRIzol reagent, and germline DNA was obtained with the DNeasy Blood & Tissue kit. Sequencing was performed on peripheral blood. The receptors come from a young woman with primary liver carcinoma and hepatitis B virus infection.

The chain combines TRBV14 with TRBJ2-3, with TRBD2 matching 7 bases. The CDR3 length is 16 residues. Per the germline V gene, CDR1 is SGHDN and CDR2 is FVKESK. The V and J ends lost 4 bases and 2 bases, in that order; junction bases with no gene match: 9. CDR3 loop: CASSPSSGKDTDTQYF. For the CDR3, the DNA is TGTGCCAGCAGCCCATCAAGCGGGAAGGACACAGATACGCAGTATTTT.

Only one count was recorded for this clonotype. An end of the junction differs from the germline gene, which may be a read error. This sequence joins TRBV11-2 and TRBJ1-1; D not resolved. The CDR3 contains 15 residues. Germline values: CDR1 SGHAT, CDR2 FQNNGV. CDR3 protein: CASSPLEYGNTEVFF. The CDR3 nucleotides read TGTGCCAGCAGCCCCCTGGAGTATGGTAACACAGAAGTTTTCTTT.

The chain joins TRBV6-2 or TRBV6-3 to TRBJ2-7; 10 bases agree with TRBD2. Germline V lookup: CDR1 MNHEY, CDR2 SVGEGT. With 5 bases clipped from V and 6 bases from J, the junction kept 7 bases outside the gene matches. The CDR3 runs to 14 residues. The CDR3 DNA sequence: TGTGCCAGCAGTGCTAGCGGGAGACGGGGCGAGCAGTACTTC. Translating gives CASSASGRRGEQYF.

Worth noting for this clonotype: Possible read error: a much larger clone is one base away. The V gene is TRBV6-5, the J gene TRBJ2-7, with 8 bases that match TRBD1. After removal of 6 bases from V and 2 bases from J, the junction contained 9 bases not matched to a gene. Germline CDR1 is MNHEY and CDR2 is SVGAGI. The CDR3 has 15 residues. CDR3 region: CASSWGQALTYEQYF. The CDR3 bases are TGTGCCAGCAGCTGGGGACAGGCGCTAACCTACGAGCAGTACTTC.

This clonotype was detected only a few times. CDR3 loop: CASSPSQLHQETQYF. CDR3 nucleotide sequence: TGTGCCAGCAGCCCAAGTCAACTACACCAAGAGACCCAGTACTTC. The rearrangement uses TRBV5-4 and TRBJ2-5; unclear D gene. From germline, CDR1 is SGHNT and CDR2 YYREEE (reference sequence). V was pared by 4 bases and J by 0 bases, with 13 bases between. This CDR3 contains 15 residues. Supplemented by reference TRBV5-4 and TRBJ2-5, the full variable domain reads ETGVTQSPTHLIKTRGQQVTLRCSSQSGHNTVSWYQQALGQGPQFIFQYYREEENGRGNFPPRFSGLQFPNYSSELNVNALELDDSALYLCASSPSQLHQETQYFGPGTRLLVL.

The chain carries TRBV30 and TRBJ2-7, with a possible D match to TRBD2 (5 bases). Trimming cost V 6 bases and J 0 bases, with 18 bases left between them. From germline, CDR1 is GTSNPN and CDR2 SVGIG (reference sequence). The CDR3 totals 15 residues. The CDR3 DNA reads TGTGCCTGTACTCTGGGTCCTGGGAGCTCCTACGAGCAGTACTTC. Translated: CACTLGPGSSYEQYF. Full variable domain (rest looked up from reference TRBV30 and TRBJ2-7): SQTIHQWPATLVQPVGSPLSLECTVEGTSNPNLYWYRQAAGRGLQLLFYSVGIGQISSEVPQNLSASRPQDRQFILSSKKLLLSDSGFYLCACTLGPGSSYEQYFGPGTRLTVT.

CDR3 sequence (DNA): TGTGCCAGCAGCGTTCTAGCGGACGTAAACACCGGGGAGCTGTTTTTT. Its translation: CASSVLADVNTGELFF. The chain carries TRBV14 and TRBJ2-2; TRBD2 aligns across 7 bases. The V gene end was trimmed by 5 bases and the J gene end by 2 bases; junction bases not matched to a gene: 8. Germline assignment: CDR1 SGHDN and CDR2 FVKESK. This CDR3 region has 16 residues.

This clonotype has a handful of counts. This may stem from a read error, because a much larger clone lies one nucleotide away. DNA for the CDR3: TGCAGCGTGGGGGGTAGCGAGCGGTTCTTC. Translation: CSVGGSERFF. The chain links TRBV29-1 to TRBJ2-1; tentative D call: TRBD2 (6 bases). Germline-derived CDR1 and CDR2 are SQVTM and ANQGSEA. There are 10 residues in the CDR3.

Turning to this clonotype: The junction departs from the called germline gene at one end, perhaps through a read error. The DNA of the CDR3 is TGTGCCAGCAGCCAAGACAGCCAGAAATCTGGGACCAACGTCCTGACTTTC. Residues: CASSQDSQKSGTNVLTF. V and J are TRBV4-2 and TRBJ2-6, with no clear D. Germline CDR1 reads LGHNA; CDR2 reads YNFKEQ. This CDR3 is 17 amino acids long.

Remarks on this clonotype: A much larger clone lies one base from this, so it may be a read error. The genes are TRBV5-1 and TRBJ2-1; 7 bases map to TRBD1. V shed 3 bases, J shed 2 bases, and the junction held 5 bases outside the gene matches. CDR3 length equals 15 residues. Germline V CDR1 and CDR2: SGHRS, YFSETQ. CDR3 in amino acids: CASSSWGQTYNEQFF. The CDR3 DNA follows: TGCGCCAGCAGCTCGTGGGGACAGACCTACAATGAGCAGTTCTTC.

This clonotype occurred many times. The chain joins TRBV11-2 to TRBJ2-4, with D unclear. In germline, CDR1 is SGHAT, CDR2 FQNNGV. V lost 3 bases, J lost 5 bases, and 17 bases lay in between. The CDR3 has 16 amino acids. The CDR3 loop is CASSLKLSPPENIQYF. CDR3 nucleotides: TGTGCCAGCAGCTTGAAGTTATCCCCCCCTGAAAACATTCAGTACTTC.

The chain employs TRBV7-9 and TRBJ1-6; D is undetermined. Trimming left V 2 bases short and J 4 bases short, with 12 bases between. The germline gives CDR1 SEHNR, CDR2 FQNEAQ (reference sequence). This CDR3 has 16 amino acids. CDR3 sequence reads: CASSLTVGNYNSPLHF. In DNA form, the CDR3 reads TGTGCCAGCAGCTTAACCGTGGGAAATTATAATTCACCCCTCCACTTT.

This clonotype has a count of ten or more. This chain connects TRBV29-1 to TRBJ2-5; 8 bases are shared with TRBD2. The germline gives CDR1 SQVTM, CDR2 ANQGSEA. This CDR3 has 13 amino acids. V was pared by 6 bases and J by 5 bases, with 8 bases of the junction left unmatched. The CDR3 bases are TGCAGCGTGAGCGGGGGAGCGTGGGAGACCCAGTACTTC. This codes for CSVSGGAWETQYF.

The CDR3: CASTRPGLKKDTQYF. DNA for the CDR3: TGTGCCAGCACCCGACCGGGACTGAAAAAAGATACGCAGTATTTT. V gene TRBV28 combines with J gene TRBJ2-3, with a possible D match to TRBD2 (6 bases). This CDR3 has 15 amino acids. Trimming pared 7 bases from V and 5 bases from J, leaving 19 bases between. Germline values: CDR1 MDHEN, CDR2 SYDVKM.

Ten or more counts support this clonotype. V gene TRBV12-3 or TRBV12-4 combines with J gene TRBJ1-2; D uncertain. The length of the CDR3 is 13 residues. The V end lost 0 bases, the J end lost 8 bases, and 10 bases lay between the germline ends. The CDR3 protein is CASSLAPNSGYTF. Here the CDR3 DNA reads TGTGCCAGCAGTTTAGCGCCAAACAGCGGCTACACCTTC.

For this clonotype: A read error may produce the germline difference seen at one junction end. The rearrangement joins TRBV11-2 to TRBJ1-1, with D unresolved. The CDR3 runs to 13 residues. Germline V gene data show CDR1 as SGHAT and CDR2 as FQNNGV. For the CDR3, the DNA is TGTGCCGGCAGCTCCCAGTACAACCCTGAAGCTTTCTTT. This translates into CAGSSQYNPEAFF.

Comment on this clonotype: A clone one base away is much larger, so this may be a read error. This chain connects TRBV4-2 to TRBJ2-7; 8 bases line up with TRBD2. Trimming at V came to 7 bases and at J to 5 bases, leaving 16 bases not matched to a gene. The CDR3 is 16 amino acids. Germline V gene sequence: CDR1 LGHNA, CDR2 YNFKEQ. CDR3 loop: CASNLDGGGRINEQYF. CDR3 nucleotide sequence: TGTGCCAGCAATCTCGATGGGGGCGGGAGGATCAACGAGCAGTACTTC.

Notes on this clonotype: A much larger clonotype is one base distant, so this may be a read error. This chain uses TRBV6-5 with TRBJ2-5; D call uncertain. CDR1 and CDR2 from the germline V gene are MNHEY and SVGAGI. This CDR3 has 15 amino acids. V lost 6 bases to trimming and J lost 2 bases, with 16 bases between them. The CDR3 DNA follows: TGTGCCAGCAGCTATCGCGTTACAACTCAAGAGACCCAGTACTTC. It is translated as CASSYRVTTQETQYF.

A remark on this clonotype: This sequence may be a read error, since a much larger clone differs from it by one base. The CDR3, as DNA: TGTGCCAGCAGTTTCACTGGACACCCCAATCAGCCCCAGCATTTT. This translates into CASSFTGHPNQPQHF. The chain is built from TRBV12-3 or TRBV12-4 and TRBJ1-5; the D gene is possibly TRBD1 (5 bases). CDR3 size: 15 residues. Trimming took 3 bases from V and 3 from J, leaving 12 bases between them.

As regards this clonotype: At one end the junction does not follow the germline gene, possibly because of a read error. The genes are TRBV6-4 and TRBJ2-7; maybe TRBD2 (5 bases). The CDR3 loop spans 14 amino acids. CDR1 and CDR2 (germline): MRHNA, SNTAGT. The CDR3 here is CAISESGTTYEQYF. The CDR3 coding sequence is TGTGCCATCAGTGAGTCGGGAACAACCTACGAGCAGTACTTC.

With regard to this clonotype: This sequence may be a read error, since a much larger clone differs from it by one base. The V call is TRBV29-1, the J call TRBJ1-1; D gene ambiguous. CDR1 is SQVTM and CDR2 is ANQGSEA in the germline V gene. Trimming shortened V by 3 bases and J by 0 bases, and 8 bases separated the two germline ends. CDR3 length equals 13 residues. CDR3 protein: CSVDRRLNTEAFF. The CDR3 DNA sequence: TGCAGCGTTGACCGGCGGCTGAACACTGAAGCTTTCTTT.

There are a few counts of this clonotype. The CDR3 loop reads CASSPPPFNQPQHF. CDR3 nucleotides: TGTGCCAGCAGTCCCCCTCCCTTCAATCAGCCCCAGCATTTT. The J gene is TRBJ1-5, the V gene TRBV6-1; the D is unclear. The CDR3 contains 14 residues. The ends were cut back, 5 bases at V and 3 bases at J, with 11 bases in the middle. Germline values: CDR1 MNHNS, CDR2 SASEGT.

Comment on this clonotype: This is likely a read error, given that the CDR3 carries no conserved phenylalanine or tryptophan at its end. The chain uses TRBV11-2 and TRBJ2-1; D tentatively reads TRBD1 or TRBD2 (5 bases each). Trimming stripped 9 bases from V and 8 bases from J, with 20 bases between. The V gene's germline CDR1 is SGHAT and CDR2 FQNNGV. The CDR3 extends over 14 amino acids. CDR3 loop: CASSPGTQRDEQFL. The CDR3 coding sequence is TGTGCCAGTAGCCCCGGGACCCAGAGGGATGAGCAGTTCTTA.

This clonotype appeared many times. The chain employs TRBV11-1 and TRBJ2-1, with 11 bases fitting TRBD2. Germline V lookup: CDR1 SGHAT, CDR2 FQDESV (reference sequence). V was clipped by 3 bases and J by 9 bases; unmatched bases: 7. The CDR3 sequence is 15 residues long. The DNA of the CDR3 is TGTGCCAGCAGCTTCGGCCTAGCGGGAGGTGGTGAGCAGTTCTTC. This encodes CASSFGLAGGGEQFF.

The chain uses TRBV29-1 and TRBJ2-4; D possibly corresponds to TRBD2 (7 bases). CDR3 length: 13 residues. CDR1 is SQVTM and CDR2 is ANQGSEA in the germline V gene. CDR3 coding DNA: TGCAGAGTCGAGGGGGGGCCCAAAAACATTCAGTACTTC. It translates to CRVEGGPKNIQYF.

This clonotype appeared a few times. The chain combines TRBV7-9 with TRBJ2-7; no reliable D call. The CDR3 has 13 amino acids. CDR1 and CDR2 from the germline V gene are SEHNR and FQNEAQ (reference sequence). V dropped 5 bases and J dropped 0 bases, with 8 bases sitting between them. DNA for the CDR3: TGTGCCAGCAGCCCTAAAAGCTCCTACGAGCAGTACTTC. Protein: CASSPKSSYEQYF. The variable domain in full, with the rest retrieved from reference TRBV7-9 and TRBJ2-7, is DTGVSQNPRHKITKRGQNVTFRCDPISEHNRLYWYRQTLGQGPEFLTYFQNEAQLEKSRLLSDRFSAERPKGSFSTLEIQRTEQGDSAMYLCASSPKSSYEQYFGPGTRLTVT.

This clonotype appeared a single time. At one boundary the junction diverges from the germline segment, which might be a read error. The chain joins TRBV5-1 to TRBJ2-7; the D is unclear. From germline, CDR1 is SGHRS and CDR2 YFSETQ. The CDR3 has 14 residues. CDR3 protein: CASSLFHGSYEQYF. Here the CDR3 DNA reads TGCGCCAGCAGCTTGTTTCATGGGTCCTACGAGCAATACTTC.

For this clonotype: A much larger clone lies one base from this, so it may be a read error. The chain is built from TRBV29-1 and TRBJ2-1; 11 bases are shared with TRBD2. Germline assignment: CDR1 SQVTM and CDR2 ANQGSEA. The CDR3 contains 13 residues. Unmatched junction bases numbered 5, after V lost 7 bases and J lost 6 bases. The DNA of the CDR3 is TGCAGCGCCAGACTAGCGGGACCCAATGAGCAGTTCTTC. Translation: CSARLAGPNEQFF.

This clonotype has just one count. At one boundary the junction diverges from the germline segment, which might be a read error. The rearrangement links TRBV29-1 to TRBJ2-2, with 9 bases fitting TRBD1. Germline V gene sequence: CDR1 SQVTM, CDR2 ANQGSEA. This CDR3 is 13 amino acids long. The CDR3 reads CSVGDRDTGDLFF. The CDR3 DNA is TGCAGCGTTGGGGACAGGGACACCGGGGATCTGTTTTTT.